These 10 T cell receptor beta chains were all obtained from the same sample, sequenced in a study of CD8 T cells in ankylosing spondylitis. TCRdb passed the 5' RACE reads through MiXCR, listing each CDR3 protein once. The data hold about 52,000 distinct CDR3 sequences, with approximately 8% observed a single time. The specimen was blood, either unsorted or a sorted T cell fraction (not recorded which). These receptor sequences come from a female donor with ankylosing spondylitis or in good health (not recorded which).

The chain uses TRBV7-2 and TRBJ2-6; no firm D call. Germline-derived CDR1 and CDR2 are SGHTA and FQGNSA. This CDR3 has 15 residues. Trimming cost V 1 base and J 1 base, with 5 bases left between them. The CDR3 loop reads CASSLVGSGANVLTF. The DNA of the CDR3 is TGTGCCAGCAGCTTAGTGGGGTCTGGGGCCAACGTCCTGACTTTC.

This clonotype was counted many times. V is TRBV5-1 and J is TRBJ1-1, with unresolved D. V shed 4 bases and J shed 13 bases, with 14 bases lying between them. The CDR3 is 11 residues long. Germline lookup yields CDR1 SGHRS and CDR2 YFSETQ. Here the CDR3 reads CASSDGSICFF. CDR3 coding DNA: TGCGCCAGCAGCGATGGGTCAATCTGTTTCTTT. The full variable domain, rest sourced from reference TRBV5-1 and TRBJ1-1, is KAGVTQTPRYLIKTRGQQVTLSCSPISGHRSVSWYQQTPGQGLQFLFEYFSETQRNKGNFPGRFSGRQFSNSRSEMNVSTLELGDSALYLCASSDGSICFFGQGTRLTVV.

This clonotype was seen many times. This chain connects TRBV12-3 or TRBV12-4 to TRBJ2-7; perhaps TRBD1 as D (6 bases). V was cut by 7 bases and J by 1 base, with 8 bases left in between. The CDR3 covers 12 residues. The chain's CDR3 is CASTRGSYEQYF. The CDR3 DNA reads TGTGCCAGCACCAGGGGTTCCTACGAGCAGTACTTC.

The chain has TRBV7-6 and TRBJ1-1; TRBD1 is a possible D gene (6 bases). The CDR3 has 16 residues. V was cut by 1 base and J by 1 base, with 13 bases left in between. The germline gives CDR1 SGHVS, CDR2 FNYEAQ. CDR3 residues: CASSLVEGVGNTEAFF. The CDR3 DNA reads as TGTGCCAGCAGCTTAGTCGAGGGGGTGGGGAACACTGAAGCTTTCTTT. The full variable domain, with the rest looked up from reference TRBV7-6 and TRBJ1-1, is GAGVSQSPRYKVTKRGQDVALRCDPISGHVSLYWYRQALGQGPEFLTYFNYEAQQDKSGLPNDRFSAERPEGSISTLTIQRTEQRDSAMYRCASSLVEGVGNTEAFFGQGTRLTVV.

This clonotype was seen repeatedly, ten times or more. The V gene is TRBV2, the J gene TRBJ1-1, with TRBD1 as a possible D gene (5 bases). The CDR3 is 15 amino acids. Germline values: CDR1 SNHLY, CDR2 FYNNEI. Trimming left V 2 bases short and J 1 base short, with 11 bases between. Here the CDR3 DNA reads TGTGCCAGCAGTGAATATGGGCAGGGGAACACTGAAGCTTTCTTT. Its protein is CASSEYGQGNTEAFF.

Note on this clonotype: Its ends do not fully match the called genes, so a read error is possible. This chain uses TRBV15 with TRBJ2-1, with 8 bases identical to TRBD2. CDR1 and CDR2 from the germline V gene are LNHNV and YYDKDF (reference sequence). The CDR3 extends over 17 amino acids. This CDR3 reads CATSRLRGGLGYNAQFF. The CDR3 DNA is TGTGCCACCAGCCGACTCCGGGGGGGCCTGGGCTACAATGCGCAGTTCTTC.

This clonotype has at least ten counts. The chain couples TRBV5-1 to TRBJ2-3; 8 positions match TRBD2. Germline V gene lookup returns CDR1 SGHRS and CDR2 YFSETQ. CDR3 length: 16 residues. The ends lost 2 bases at V and 1 base at J; junction bases unmatched: 6. The CDR3 DNA reads TGCGCCAGCAGCTTAGAGGCGGGGGGTCGCACAGATACGCAGTATTTT. Translation: CASSLEAGGRTDTQYF.

This clonotype was recorded a few times. The gene calls are TRBV7-9 and TRBJ1-2; D is unresolved. The length of the CDR3 is 14 residues. The germline V gene has CDR1 SEHNR and CDR2 FQNEAQ (reference sequence). The ends were cut back, 0 bases at V and 2 bases at J, with 7 bases in the middle. In nucleotides, the CDR3 is TGTGCCAGCAGCTTAGCGTCCGGCAACTATGGCTACACCTTC. Protein sequence: CASSLASGNYGYTF.

Many counts were recorded for this clonotype. The chain recombines TRBV9 with TRBJ2-4; D may be TRBD2 (5 bases). Germline CDR1 reads SGDLS; CDR2 reads YYNGEE. The CDR3 has 15 residues. Trimming removed 3 bases from V and 7 bases from J, with 17 bases in between. CDR3 sequence: CASSASQLAGNIQYF. CDR3 sequence (DNA): TGTGCCAGCAGCGCTTCTCAGCTAGCTGGTAACATTCAGTACTTC.

This clonotype has at least ten counts. The chain couples TRBV10-3 to TRBJ1-1; D possibly corresponds to TRBD1 (6 bases). The V gene lost 0 bases and the J gene lost 2 bases, with 16 bases spanning the gap. The CDR3 is 17 residues long. Germline V gene lookup returns CDR1 ENHRY and CDR2 SYGVKD. CDR3 in DNA: TGTGCCATCAGTGAGTCGATTCAGCAAGGGGGAAACACTGAAGCTTTCTTT. It yields the protein CAISESIQQGGNTEAFF.